This TCR beta chain emerged from a study of blood T cell repertoires in COVID-19. Turning to the study itself: Samples of COVID-19 (acute and convalescent) were obtained from the United States, Italy and Spain. The analysed material was cDNA or gDNA that came from T cells, B-cell-depleted T cells, or PBMCs.

In the study's own analysis: Researchers report that nucleated cell counts were estimated from reference gene primer amplification. The assay was immunoSEQ multiplex PCR, and TCRdb's table has in-frame clones only and misses some. V, J and clone size are those of that table, while D and trimming were read from the DNA. This table has hundreds of thousands of clones, 88% appearing once. The junction had 8 bases not matched to a gene; V was cut back by 3 bases and J by 2 bases. The CDR3 has 17 residues. Germline V gives CDR1 DFQATT, CDR2 SNEGSKA (reference sequence). The chain has TRBV20-1 and TRBJ2-3; TRBD2 aligns across 13 bases. The sequenced sample consisted of peripheral blood. The TCR was taken from a man aged 35 to 55 with acute or convalescent COVID-19. The CDR3 is CSASNPGTSGTTDTQYF. CDR3 coding DNA: TGCAGTGCTAGTAACCCTGGGACTAGCGGGACCACAGATACGCAGTATTTT.